Below, one T cell receptor beta chain is given with its context. In this sample, this clonotype turned up many times. No antigen is known for it. The record has no base qualities; no much larger clone is one base away. Looking up the germline V gene yields CDR1 SGHAT and CDR2 FQNNGV. The junction carries 24 bases between V and J, which are trimmed by 2 bases and 5 bases respectively. From its cysteine to its phenylalanine, the CDR3 spans 18 amino acids. The kept DNA is CDR3 alone, 54 bases in frame from the first base. The data stem from a study of T cells in Graves' hyperthyroidism and ophthalmopathy (dated by TCRdb to between 2017 and 2020). Regarding the complete study: Peripheral blood was collected at initial diagnosis, before any treatment. Thyroid tissue and blood T-cell repertoires from over 5 Graves' hyperthyroidism patients were also compared in the study. The paper describes TCR Vbeta CDR3 sequencing of 140 or so peripheral blood samples, made up of 43 ophthalmopathy patients, approximately 73 hyperthyroidism patients and 17 progressor patients. Prospective prediction of ophthalmopathy was tested in an independent validation cohort consisting of under 20 hyperthyroidism patients and over 15 patients who later progressed to ophthalmopathy. A discovery cohort of roughly 100 patients, 43 with Graves' ophthalmopathy and approximately 55 with stable Graves' hyperthyroidism, was used to find distinguishing TCR V-J signatures. Once sampling was done, hyperthyroidism patients were given methimazole at a starting dose of 30 mg daily, whereas ophthalmopathy patients were given high-dose intravenous methylprednisolone. The 75 to 100 discovery patients were randomly split 7:3 into training and test sets. Findings and caveats that apply to the study as a whole: Most expanded thyroid clonotypes (frequency above 0.001) were also detected in blood, suggesting blood repertoires may reflect thyroid immune responses. Ophthalmopathy was separated from stable hyperthyroidism by a 13 V-J signature model, with around 90% sensitivity and approximately 81% specificity obtained in cross-validation and 80%/75% obtained in testing. During validation, the model predicted progression to ophthalmopathy a median of about 6.5 months ahead of onset, with around 70% sensitivity and 72% to 80% specificity. No statistical method was used to fix the sample size in advance, and group allocation was not hidden from the investigators.

Amplification of TCR beta CDR3 regions was carried out from RNA transcripts. The TCR CDR3 was subjected to a first round of RT-PCR using the HTBI primer set and the Qiagen OneStep RT-PCR kit. Libraries were constructed in a second round of multiplex PCR, after which size selection and purification were performed. The libraries were sequenced on an Illumina HiSeq2000 using paired-end 100 bp reads. Processing in the source paper ran as follows. SOAPnuke was used to process the raw data, throwing out any read that contained adapters or uncalled bases, had a mean Phred below 15, or lacked an exact constant-primer or identifier match. COPE v1.2.5 was used to merge high-quality paired reads, and clonotypes were defined as unique nucleotide sequences. Clonotypes were aligned to IMGT TRBV, TRBD and TRBJ reference segments using MiTCR v1.1. The analysis included only V-J combinations with a frequency above 0.0001, which together covered around 99% of the repertoires. The TCS score was defined as F50 (clonal expansion) divided by E x V (chaos), with BLOSUM62-based TCRdist calculated between CDR3 peptides within each V-J. Welch's t-statistics and random forest reduced around 520 V-J features to some 14, which were used in a naive Bayes classifier (R e1071). TCRdb's own reprocessing of the public reads used fastp at Q25 and MiXCR and kept productive beta chains. For every CDR3 protein sequence, its rows merge into one entry that carries the most common genes and DNA. TCRdb, rather than the study authors, made the V and J calls. The sample contains about 530,000 distinct CDR3 sequences, over 15% of them found a single time. The top ten clonotypes cover roughly 18% of the sample.

In the ophthalmopathy patients, disease was moderately to severely active, with a Clinical Activity Score of 3 or more, a NOSPECS grade of 4 or more, and a duration of less than 3 months. Patients with uncontrolled infections, other autoimmune diseases, pregnancy or lactation were excluded. Diagnoses were based on clinical symptoms, serum thyroxine and TRAb, thyroid ultrasound and orbital computed tomography. PBMCs were isolated from about 9.1 ml of fresh peripheral blood by Ficoll-Paque density gradient centrifugation. Total RNA was extracted with Trizol reagent, and quality was checked on an Agilent 2100 Bioanalyzer.

In this chain, TRBV11-2 is recombined with TRBJ1-1; the D gene is perhaps TRBD1, from 5 matching bases. This clonotype was obtained from a woman younger than 35 with Graves' ophthalmopathy. Sequenced sample: blood. The CDR3 reads CASSLLWGDLGGYTEAFF. The DNA reads as follows: TGTGCCAGCAGCTTATTGTGGGGGGACCTTGGGGGATATACTGAAGCTTTCTTT. Reference TRBV11-2 and TRBJ1-1 genes cover what lies past the CDR3, so the full variable domain is EAGVAQSPRYKIIEKRQSVAFWCNPISGHATLYWYQQILGQGPKLLIQFQNNGVVDDSQLPKDRFSAERLKGVDSTLKIQPAKLEDSAVYLCASSLLWGDLGGYTEAFFGQGTRLTVV.